A selection of T cell receptor beta chains follows, all from one sample in a study of blood T cell repertoires in COVID-19. The method was immunoSEQ multiplex PCR; TCRdb's version includes in-frame clones alone and lacks a portion of them. The data contain approximately 97,000 clones, approximately 86% of them seen just once; the ten biggest clones take up approximately 2.9%. Sequenced sample: peripheral blood. All receptors come from a man between 45 and 60 years old with active or convalescent COVID-19. CDR3s include the opening cysteine and the closing phenylalanine or tryptophan. The order of the fields is V gene, J gene, CDR3 length, clone size, CDR3 protein. Clone size is not always given. Where it is, it says once, few, many or a class for expanded clones.

V: TRBV28
J: TRBJ2-2
length: 14
size: NA
CDR3: CASSLTVTGGELFF

V: TRBV28
J: TRBJ1-5
length: 13
size: once
CDR3: CANQQGEDQPQHF

V: TRBV4-2
J: TRBJ2-7
length: 15
size: few
CDR3: CASSQDTDNSYEQYF

V: TRBV28
J: TRBJ1-6
length: 15
size: NA
CDR3: CASSPPDSLNSPLHF

V: TRBV5-5
J: TRBJ1-5
length: 16
size: NA
CDR3: CASSFLPPYSNQPQHF

V: TRBV29-1
J: TRBJ1-5
length: 18
size: NA
CDR3: CSVEPLTGGRDSNQPQHF

V: TRBV5-1
J: TRBJ1-1
length: 14
size: once
CDR3: CASSLAGANTEAFF

V: TRBV28
J: TRBJ1-1
length: 14
size: once
CDR3: CASRGGQGAAEAFF

V: TRBV5-4
J: TRBJ2-7
length: 15
size: once
CDR3: CASSWRTSGGYEQYF

V: TRBV6-6
J: TRBJ1-6
length: 15
size: NA
CDR3: CASSYSKHNNSPLHF

V: TRBV7-9
J: TRBJ2-1
length: 15
size: NA
CDR3: CASSSLRGPYNEQFF

V: TRBV19
J: TRBJ1-2
length: 15
size: NA
CDR3: CASSMERRQFYGYTF

V: TRBV19
J: TRBJ1-3
length: 15
size: NA
CDR3: CASTRELHSGNTIYF

V: TRBV6-4
J: TRBJ1-1
length: 13
size: NA
CDR3: CASSEGRGTEAFF

V: TRBV24-1
J: TRBJ2-6
length: 19
size: NA
CDR3: CATSDFGAGIFSGANVLTF

V: TRBV9
J: TRBJ2-2
length: 15
size: NA
CDR3: CASSVALADTGELFF

V: TRBV4-3
J: TRBJ2-1
length: 14
size: once
CDR3: CASSKSRDTNEQFF